This T cell receptor (beta chain) was retrieved from a study of blood T cells in healthy people across ages. The sample holds a few counts of this clonotype. With V trimmed by 3 bases and J by 8 bases, 6 bases remained unmatched. In germline, CDR1 is SEHNR, CDR2 FQNEAQ (reference sequence). The CDR3 loop spans 15 amino acids. Sample donors were healthy Caucasian individuals that came from Russia, aged roughly 6 to 90. Primed by a sample-barcoded 5' primer and a J-beta primer mix, a second PCR proceeded for 7 to 11 cycles. From the 5' RACE reads, TCRdb called clonotypes with MiXCR, one entry per CDR3 protein. The data contain hundreds of thousands of distinct CDR3 sequences, 20% to 25% of them seen just once; the ten biggest clones take up around 3.4%.

The rearrangement joins TRBV7-9 to TRBJ2-1; 11 positions agree with TRBD2. The material sequenced was blood. This TCR was recovered from a man between 65 and 85 years old in good health. The CDR3 here is CASSFLAGGLHEQFF. The CDR3 DNA follows: TGTGCCAGCAGCTTTTTAGCGGGAGGGTTACATGAGCAGTTCTTC.